These 12 T cell receptor beta chains were sequenced from one sample in a study of blood T cells in healthy people across ages. Next came a second PCR, run for about 7 to 12 cycles, which used a sample-barcoded 5' primer along with a J-beta primer mix. MiXCR, run by TCRdb on the 5' RACE reads, gives a single entry per CDR3 protein. The sample lists approximately 350,000 distinct CDR3 sequences, about 49% occurring once. Sequencing was performed on blood. All receptors come from a man between 60 and 75 years old in good health.

This clonotype showed up just a few times. The rearrangement links TRBV5-1 to TRBJ1-1, with 7 bases aligning to TRBD1. Germline-derived CDR1 and CDR2 are SGHRS and YFSETQ. The ends lost 5 bases at V and 4 bases at J; junction bases unmatched: 11. The CDR3 is made up of 15 amino acids. CDR3 DNA: TGCGCCAGCAGGAGGGACAGCACGAGGGGCACTGAAGCTTTCTTT. It is translated as CASRRDSTRGTEAFF.

The chain carries TRBV4-3 and TRBJ2-1; no clear D gene. The germline V gene has CDR1 LGHNA and CDR2 YSLEER. Trimming pared 1 base from V and 9 bases from J, leaving 19 bases between. CDR3 size: 16 residues. The CDR3 nucleotides read TGCGCCAGCAGCCAAGGTCCCAGGCTCGAGGATAGTGAGCAGTTCTTC. It encodes CASSQGPRLEDSEQFF.

This chain uses TRBV28 with TRBJ1-1, with D uncertain. Trimming stripped 3 bases from V and 1 base from J, with 12 bases between. The CDR3 has 15 residues. CDR1 and CDR2 from the germline V gene are MDHEN and SYDVKM. The CDR3, as DNA: TGTGCCAGCAGTTTCCCTGGACGGAGGAACACTGAAGCTTTCTTT. Translating it yields CASSFPGRRNTEAFF.

V usage is TRBV12-3 or TRBV12-4 and J usage is TRBJ2-1, with unresolved D. Trimming removed 2 bases from V and 7 bases from J, with 9 bases in between. This CDR3 has 13 residues. The CDR3 is CASSLSRFNEQFF. CDR3 coding DNA: TGTGCCAGCAGTTTATCTAGATTTAATGAGCAGTTCTTC.

The CDR3, as DNA: TGTCAAGCTGGGCCGCGGGGGGGGCACAATGAGCAGTTCTTC. Translated, it gives CQAGPRGGHNEQFF. This chain links TRBV21-1 with TRBJ2-1; the table's D call TRBD2 went unverified against the DNA. TRBV21-1 is flagged as a pseudogene. The CDR3 has 14 residues.

The chain has TRBV29-1 and TRBJ2-4; the D is unclear. The J call may be incorrect, as the DNA end agrees better with TRBJ2-7. CDR1 SQVTM and CDR2 ANQGSEA come from the germline V gene. The CDR3 has 13 residues. CDR3 in amino acids: CSVVQHSSYEQYF. CDR3 nucleotides: TGCAGCGTTGTTCAACATAGCTCCTACGAGCAGTACTTC.

This chain uses TRBV4-3 with TRBJ2-3; possibly TRBD1 for D (5 bases). V was clipped by 0 bases and J by 3 bases, with 10 bases between them. This CDR3 spans 15 amino acids. CDR1 and CDR2 from the germline V gene are LGHNA and YSLEER. The CDR3 nucleotides read TGCGCCAGCAGCCAAGATAAGGGGTGGACAGATACGCAGTATTTT. It encodes CASSQDKGWTDTQYF.

This chain connects TRBV5-8 to TRBJ2-7; 9 nucleotides align to TRBD1. The V and J ends lost 4 bases and 3 bases, in that order; junction bases with no gene match: 8. The V gene's germline CDR1 is SGHTS and CDR2 YDEGEE. CDR3 size: 15 residues. CDR3 residues: CASSNSGTGFYEQYF. CDR3 in DNA: TGTGCCAGCAGCAACTCGGGGACAGGGTTCTACGAGCAGTACTTC.

V usage is TRBV6-2 or TRBV6-3 and J usage is TRBJ2-3, with no clear D. The CDR3 consists of 14 residues. V gave up 7 bases and J gave up 1 base, with 12 bases separating them. Germline loops: CDR1 MNHEY, CDR2 SVGEGT. CDR3 loop: CASTSNRRTDTQYF. CDR3 DNA sequence: TGTGCCAGCACCTCAAATAGACGCACAGATACGCAGTATTTT.

This clonotype was observed a single time. This rearrangement joins TRBV12-3 or TRBV12-4 to TRBJ2-7, with 9 positions matching TRBD1. V was clipped by 6 bases and J by 3 bases; unmatched bases: 9. The CDR3 runs 15 residues. CDR3 bases: TGTGCCAGCAGCCAAGGACAGGGGATGGTCTACGAGCAGTACTTC. Translated: CASSQGQGMVYEQYF.

This clonotype was counted between two and nine times. The genes are TRBV4-2 and TRBJ1-2; D may be TRBD1 (6 bases). Germline V lookup: CDR1 LGHNA, CDR2 YNFKEQ. The CDR3 has 16 residues. V dropped 4 bases and J dropped 7 bases, with 22 bases sitting between them. The CDR3 nucleotides read TGTGCCAGCAGCCCCCCGGGGACATCGGTAGGTGGTGGCTACACCTTC. This gives the protein CASSPPGTSVGGGYTF.

This clonotype occurred a few times. In DNA, the CDR3 is TGTGCCAGCAGTTACGGGCAGGGGCCAGATACGCAGTATTTT. Protein sequence: CASSYGQGPDTQYF. This chain connects TRBV6-2 or TRBV6-3 to TRBJ2-3; a possible D gene is TRBD1 (6 bases). Trimming left V 2 bases short and J 4 bases short, with 10 bases between. This CDR3 contains 14 residues. Germline values: CDR1 MNHEY, CDR2 SVGEGT.